One and the same sample provided the 19 T cell receptor beta chains below, sequenced in a study of OX40 agonist ivuxolimab in advanced cancers. Only in-frame clones appear in the TCRdb table, and some are missing; sequencing was by immunoSEQ multiplex PCR. The table includes under 80,000 clones, 90% to 95% detected once. The sequences come from CD4+ or CD8+ T cells sorted from blood, collected in a trial of the OX40 agonist ivuxolimab. These receptors all stem from an adult with an advanced solid tumor such as melanoma, head and neck, liver or kidney cancer.

CDR3 protein: CASSADRQNTEAFF. In nucleotides, the CDR3 is TGTGCCAGCTCAGCCGACAGGCAGAACACTGAAGCTTTCTTT. This chain connects TRBV18 to TRBJ1-1; D may be TRBD1 (6 bases). The CDR3 totals 14 residues. Trimming pared 5 bases from V and 1 base from J, leaving 11 bases between. CDR1 KGHSH and CDR2 LQKENI come from the germline V gene.

The chain links TRBV10-3 to TRBJ1-1; D gene ambiguous. The V end was cut by 0 bases, the J end by 11 bases, with 13 bases between. In germline, CDR1 is ENHRY, CDR2 SYGVKD. This CDR3 region has 13 residues. CDR3 DNA sequence: TGTGCCATCAGTGAGTCAGGTATGGCAGAGGCTTTCTTT. Its protein product is CAISESGMAEAFF.

The rearrangement links TRBV18 to TRBJ2-3; either TRBD1 or TRBD2 may fit D (5 bases each). The germline gives CDR1 KGHSH, CDR2 LQKENI. CDR3 length equals 13 residues. The V end was cut by 11 bases, the J end by 5 bases, with 17 bases between. The CDR3 region is CAVTAEQGDTQYF. The CDR3 DNA reads as TGTGCCGTCACAGCGGAGCAGGGAGATACGCAGTATTTT.

CDR3 bases: TGTGCCAGTAGTATTCTAGCGGGAGGCAATGAGCAGTTCTTC. Translating gives CASSILAGGNEQFF. This sequence joins TRBV19 and TRBJ2-1, with 11 bases identical to TRBD2. The CDR3 runs to 14 residues. Trimming cost V 3 bases and J 6 bases; bases outside gene matches: 1. CDR1 and CDR2 (germline): LNHDA, SQIVND (reference sequence).

The J gene is TRBJ2-1, the V gene TRBV7-2, with TRBD1 matching over 8 bases. This CDR3 contains 13 residues. Germline V lookup: CDR1 SGHTA, CDR2 FQGNSA. Trimming cost V 4 bases and J 8 bases; bases outside gene matches: 4. The CDR3 region has the DNA TGTGCCAGCAGCTCGGACAGGGACCATGAGCAGTTCTTC. Its protein product is CASSSDRDHEQFF. Full variable domain (remainder filled in from reference TRBV7-2 and TRBJ2-1): GAGVSQSPSNKVTEKGKDVELRCDPISGHTALYWYRQSLGQGLEFLIYFQGNSAPDKSGLPSDRFSAERTGGSVSTLTIQRTQQEDSAVYLCASSSDRDHEQFFGPGTRLTVL.

This clone was counted once. The chain is built from TRBV7-2 and TRBJ1-4; D gene ambiguous. Trimming shortened V by 2 bases and J by 0 bases, and 16 bases separated the two germline ends. The CDR3 covers 18 residues. Germline CDR1 is SGHTA and CDR2 is FQGNSA. CDR3 DNA sequence: TGTGCCAGCAGCTTAAAGGTGGTCTACCTTGCAACTAATGAAAAACTGTTTTTT. This codes for CASSLKVVYLATNEKLFF.

J is TRBJ2-5 and V is TRBV6-1, with D possibly matching TRBD1 (5 bases). The DNA end is more similar to TRBJ2-7, so the J call may be wrong. Germline V lookup: CDR1 MNHNS, CDR2 SASEGT. This CDR3 region has 12 residues. The CDR3 DNA reads as TGTGCCAGCACAGGGTACTCCTACGAGCAGTACTTC. Translation gives CASTGYSYEQYF.

The chain combines TRBV2 with TRBJ1-1; D remains unclear. CDR3 length: 12 residues. Trimming took off 7 bases at V and 1 base at J, with 7 bases between the two ends. Per the germline V gene, CDR1 is SNHLY and CDR2 is FYNNEI. This chain's CDR3 is CASKVRNTEAFF. As DNA, the CDR3 is TGTGCCAGCAAGGTGCGGAACACTGAAGCTTTCTTT. Full variable domain (outside the CDR3, taken from reference TRBV2 and TRBJ1-1): EPEVTQTPSHQVTQMGQEVILRCVPISNHLYFYWYRQILGQKVEFLVSFYNNEISEKSEIFDDQFSVERPDGSNFTLKIRSTKLEDSAMYFCASKVRNTEAFFGQGTRLTVV.

This chain's CDR3 is CSVDLWVQGQETQYF. The CDR3 coding sequence is TGCAGCGTTGACCTGTGGGTCCAGGGGCAAGAGACCCAGTACTTC. The chain uses TRBV29-1 and TRBJ2-5; D possibly corresponds to TRBD1 (6 bases). The CDR3 is 15 residues long. Germline V gene data show CDR1 as SQVTM and CDR2 as ANQGSEA. V was shortened by 3 bases and J by 2 bases, with 16 bases between the two germline ends.

This chain uses TRBV16 with TRBJ2-7, with D hard to call. The germline V gene has CDR1 KGHSY and CDR2 FQNENV. V was cut by 4 bases and J by 6 bases, with 13 bases left in between. The CDR3 totals 13 residues. The CDR3 here is CASSPRRGSEQYF. CDR3 in DNA: TGTGCCAGCAGCCCTCGCCGTGGGTCCGAGCAGTACTTC.

The gene calls are TRBV7-2 and TRBJ1-1, with D possibly being TRBD1 (6 bases). V lost 5 bases and J 7 bases, leaving 17 bases between the germline ends. Looked up from germline, CDR1 is SGHTA and CDR2 is FQGNSA. This CDR3 has 14 amino acids. DNA for the CDR3: TGTGCCAGCAGCAAAAGAGGGTTAGGGGGTGAAGCTTTCTTT. Translated, it gives CASSKRGLGGEAFF.

The chain has TRBV5-8 and TRBJ1-4; 7 nucleotides match TRBD1. Germline V lookup: CDR1 SGHTS, CDR2 YDEGEE. V gave up 0 bases and J gave up 5 bases; unmatched junction bases: 4. The CDR3 sequence is 15 residues long. DNA for the CDR3: TGTGCCAGCAGCTTGGCCGGGACAGTGAATGAAAAACTGTTTTTT. Translated: CASSLAGTVNEKLFF. The full variable domain, with the rest looked up from reference TRBV5-8 and TRBJ1-4, is EAGVTQSPTHLIKTRGQQATLRCSPISGHTSVYWYQQALGLGLQFLLWYDEGEERNRGNFPPRFSGRQFPNYSSELNVNALELEDSALYLCASSLAGTVNEKLFFGSGTQLSVL.

This clone was detected once. The chain is built from TRBV30 and TRBJ2-7; a possible D gene is TRBD1 (5 bases). The CDR3 is 12 residues long. Trimming took 0 bases from V and 6 from J, leaving 9 bases between them. CDR1 is GTSNPN and CDR2 is SVGIG in the germline V gene (reference sequence). In nucleotides, the CDR3 is TGTGCCTGGAGTGTAGGGGCCCTCGAGCAGTACTTC. Translating gives CAWSVGALEQYF.

V gene TRBV5-1 combines with J gene TRBJ2-5; the match to TRBD2 covers 12 bases. This CDR3 spans 17 amino acids. With 0 bases clipped from V and 5 bases from J, the junction kept 8 bases outside the gene matches. Germline V lookup: CDR1 SGHRS, CDR2 YFSETQ. CDR3: CASSLALAGGPEETQYF. CDR3 DNA sequence: TGCGCCAGCAGCTTGGCGCTAGCGGGGGGGCCGGAGGAGACCCAGTACTTC.

J is TRBJ2-5 and V is TRBV4-3; 9 bases align to TRBD1. The CDR3 runs 17 residues. With V trimmed by 0 bases and J by 3 bases, 8 bases remained unmatched. In germline, CDR1 is LGHNA, CDR2 YSLEER. In DNA, the CDR3 is TGCGCCAGCAGCCAAGATGTTCCGGACAGGGGCAAAGAGACCCAGTACTTC. Translated, it gives CASSQDVPDRGKETQYF.

Comment on this clone: The sample contains more than one DNA sequence encoding this CDR3. This chain links TRBV29-1 with TRBJ2-5; 8 bases match TRBD1. Germline V lookup: CDR1 SQVTM, CDR2 ANQGSEA. This CDR3 comprises 12 residues. V trimming: 3 bases; J trimming: 3 bases; junction bases outside the gene matches: 0. CDR3 in DNA: TGCAGCGTTGAGACAGGGGAAGAGACCCAGTACTTC. Its protein product is CSVETGEETQYF.

This rearrangement joins TRBV5-1 to TRBJ2-7; D not certain. V lost 5 bases, J lost 1 base, and 19 bases lay in between. CDR3 length: 16 amino acids. Germline CDR1 is SGHRS and CDR2 is YFSETQ. Here the CDR3 reads CASSLALTDDSYEQYF. CDR3 DNA sequence: TGCGCCAGCAGTTTAGCCCTTACAGACGATTCCTACGAGCAGTACTTC.

The V gene is TRBV2, the J gene TRBJ1-1; D not resolved. Germline values: CDR1 SNHLY, CDR2 FYNNEI. Trimming stripped 8 bases from V and 0 bases from J, with 10 bases between. The CDR3 runs to 13 residues. The DNA of the CDR3 is TGTGCCAGCGCTGTGGGTTTGAACACTGAAGCTTTCTTT. Translating gives CASAVGLNTEAFF.

V gene TRBV28 combines with J gene TRBJ1-3; no firm D call. Germline V gives CDR1 MDHEN, CDR2 SYDVKM. The V end was cut by 8 bases, the J end by 4 bases, with 15 bases between. The CDR3 spans 14 residues. DNA for the CDR3: TGTGCCAGCCATAATATAGGGTCCGGAAACACCATATATTTT. Residues: CASHNIGSGNTIYF. Looking up the rest from reference TRBV28 and TRBJ1-3 gives the full variable domain: DVKVTQSSRYLVKRTGEKVFLECVQDMDHENMFWYRQDPGLGLRLIYFSYDVKMKEKGDIPEGYSVSREKKERFSLILESASTNQTSMYLCASHNIGSGNTIYFGEGSWLTVV.